Listed below are T cell receptor beta chains from one sample, sequenced in a study of shared clonotypes between healthy human individuals. Generated by immunoSEQ multiplex PCR, the TCRdb table keeps only in-frame clones and is missing some. The sample shows about 1.5 million clones, 95% to 99% of them seen only once. Sequencing was performed on naive CD4+ T cells sorted from blood. These receptors came from a man aged 25-40 years in good health. The CDR3 runs from the conserved cysteine through the conserved F or W. Fields, in order: D gene, clone size, J gene, V gene, CDR3 DNA, CDR3 protein. The D gene is left open where the match is weak. Size tells how often a clone was seen (once, few, many) or the class of an expanded clone, and some rows leave it out.

>-|-|TRBJ2-7|TRBV5-1
TGCGCCAGCACGACAGAAACGAGCTCCTACGAGCAGTACTTC
CASTTETSSYEQYF
>TRBD2|-|TRBJ2-7|TRBV10-1
TGCGCCAGCAGTGAGGGACTAGCGAAGGGCAGCTACGAGCAGTACTTC
CASSEGLAKGSYEQYF
>TRBD1|-|TRBJ2-5|TRBV6-5
TGTGCCAGCAAGCCGGGACAGGGACCCCGGTCAACCCAGTACTTC
CASKPGQGPRSTQYF
>TRBD2|once|TRBJ2-3|TRBV7-3
TGTGCCAGCAGCTTACAGCCAGCGGGAGAGTACACAGATACGCAGTATTTT
CASSLQPAGEYTDTQYF
>TRBD2|-|TRBJ2-3|TRBV7-9
TGTGCCAGCAGGGTTTCTAGCGGGGCCACAGATACGCAGTATTTT
CASRVSSGATDTQYF
>TRBD2|-|TRBJ2-1|TRBV5-5
TGTGCCAGCAGCTTGGGACTAGCGGACAATGAGCAGTTCTTC
CASSLGLADNEQFF
>-|-|TRBJ1-1|TRBV19
TGTGCCAGTAGTTACGCAGGGCGGCTTTCGAACACTGAAGCTTTCTTT
CASSYAGRLSNTEAFF
>TRBD1|-|TRBJ1-3|TRBV9
TGTGCCAGCAGCGTATACGGCAGGGGGTCAAGCTCTGGAAACACCATATATTTT
CASSVYGRGSSSGNTIYF
>-|-|TRBJ2-1|TRBV5-1
TGCGCCAGCAGCTTGGCGGGACGGGCCTACAATGAGCAGTTCTTC
CASSLAGRAYNEQFF
>-|-|TRBJ2-7|TRBV28
TGTGCCAGCAGCTTGGGACTCTACGAGCAGTACTTC
CASSLGLYEQYF
>TRBD2|-|TRBJ2-1|TRBV13
TGTGCCAGCAGCTCCAGCGGCCTAGCGGGATTCAATGAGCAGTTCTTC
CASSSSGLAGFNEQFF
>-|-|TRBJ1-4|TRBV29-1
TGCAGCGTTGAATCAGGCCGGTTTGGAAAACTGTTTTTT
CSVESGRFGKLFF
>-|-|TRBJ2-5|TRBV5-6
TGTGCCAGCAGCTGGGGAGGCCAAGAGACCCAGTACTTC
CASSWGGQETQYF
>-|-|TRBJ2-1|TRBV28
TGTGCCAGCAGTTTTGGAAGCTCCTACAATGAGCAGTTCTTC
CASSFGSSYNEQFF
>TRBD1|-|TRBJ1-5|TRBV19
TGTGCCAGCTCGACAGGGCAAGGTCAGCCCCAGCATTTT
CASSTGQGQPQHF
>TRBD2|-|TRBJ2-5|TRBV7-2
TGTGCCAGCAGCTCTCAGACTAGCGGGAGGTGGCAAGAGACCCAGTACTTC
CASSSQTSGRWQETQYF
>-|-|TRBJ2-3|TRBV28
TGTGCCAGTTCCCCAAAGTTGGTGGGGGATACGCAGTATTTT
CASSPKLVGDTQYF
>TRBD2|-|TRBJ2-6|TRBV7-3
TGTGCCAGCAGCTTAATTACTCCACTAGCGGAGAACTCTGGGGCCAACGTCCTGACTTTC
CASSLITPLAENSGANVLTF
>-|-|TRBJ2-2|TRBV13
TGTGCCAGCAGCCGCGGCGCCGGGGAGCTGTTTTTT
CASSRGAGELFF
>-|-|TRBJ2-1|TRBV7-9
TGTGCCAGCAGCTGGCCCCCTCGGGGCGGTAGCTCCTACAATGAGCAGTTCTTC
CASSWPPRGGSSYNEQFF
>-|-|TRBJ2-2|TRBV7-6
TGTGCCAGCAGCTTAGCGCGGGTCGGGGAGCTGTTTTTT
CASSLARVGELFF
>-|-|TRBJ2-2|TRBV18
TGTGCCAGCTCACCTGTTGAGAACACCGGGGAGCTGTTTTTT
CASSPVENTGELFF
>-|-|TRBJ2-3|TRBV2
TGTGCCAGTCACATTCTACAGGGTTATAGTGCAGATACGCAGTATTTT
CASHILQGYSADTQYF
>-|-|TRBJ2-3|TRBV15
TGTGCCACCAGCAGAGATCCACTAGTTTTTCCAGATACGCAGTATTTT
CATSRDPLVFPDTQYF
>-|-|TRBJ1-1|TRBV28
TGTGCCAGCAGTTCCCTACCCAGGGTTGGCACTGAAGCTTTCTTT
CASSSLPRVGTEAFF
>-|-|TRBJ1-4|TRBV14
TGTGCCAGCAGCCAAGGGCACCGGGACCTTAATGAAAAACTGTTTTTT
CASSQGHRDLNEKLFF
>TRBD2|-|TRBJ2-1|TRBV9
TGTGCCAGCAGCGTAGACCCTCTGACTAGCGGGACATACAATGAGCAGTTCTTC
CASSVDPLTSGTYNEQFF
>-|once|TRBJ2-7|TRBV19
TGTGCCAGTAGCGGACCCTCTTACGAGCAGTACTTC
CASSGPSYEQYF